These 9 T cell receptor beta chains were all obtained from the same sample, sequenced in a study of control samples from healthy donors and cancer patients. TCRdb's table, derived via immunoSEQ multiplex PCR, lists solely in-frame clones and lacks some. In the table there are roughly 100,000 clones, about 90% of which are singletons. The material sequenced was blood. The receptors originated from a woman aged 18-29 years in good health.

This chain links TRBV9 with TRBJ1-5, with D maybe TRBD1 (5 bases). V lost 4 bases, J lost 6 bases, and 14 bases lay in between. Germline CDR1 SGDLS, CDR2 YYNGEE. The CDR3 length is 14 residues. The CDR3 region has the DNA TGTGCCAGCAGCTCGGGGGGGTCTAGTCAGCCCCAGCATTTT. Its translation: CASSSGGSSQPQHF.

This clone was counted a single time. The chain employs TRBV18 and TRBJ2-1; the D call may be TRBD1 or TRBD2 (5 bases each). V was trimmed by 3 bases and J by 6 bases, leaving 18 bases between them. Germline values: CDR1 KGHSH, CDR2 LQKENI. CDR3 length: 16 amino acids. CDR3 nucleotides: TGTGCCAGCTCACCCGACCGGGACGGCGGCCTCAATGAGCAGTTCTTC. As protein: CASSPDRDGGLNEQFF.

In this sample, this clone turned up once. This chain connects TRBV11-2 to TRBJ2-5; 13 bases fit TRBD2. Germline V gives CDR1 SGHAT, CDR2 FQNNGV. V lost 4 bases, J lost 1 base, and 12 bases stayed unmatched. The CDR3 loop spans 19 amino acids. The CDR3 is CASSSVPGLAGYLQETQYF. CDR3 sequence (DNA): TGTGCCAGCAGCTCGGTCCCGGGACTAGCGGGATATCTCCAAGAGACCCAGTACTTC.

Points on this clone: Distinct nucleotide sequences in the sample also encode this CDR3. The chain uses TRBV9 and TRBJ1-1; TRBD1 matches 9 bases. The CDR3 covers 16 residues. V gave up 0 bases and J gave up 1 base; unmatched junction bases: 4. CDR1 SGDLS and CDR2 YYNGEE come from the germline V gene. This chain's CDR3 is CASSVATGGSNTEAFF. Here the CDR3 DNA reads TGTGCCAGCAGCGTAGCGACAGGGGGTTCGAACACTGAAGCTTTCTTT.

The V and J genes are TRBV29-1 and TRBJ1-4; the D is unclear. V was cut by 4 bases and J by 7 bases, with 4 bases left in between. The CDR3 is made up of 10 amino acids. Germline V gives CDR1 SQVTM, CDR2 ANQGSEA. The CDR3 loop reads CSVGGEKLFF. CDR3 bases: TGCAGCGTTGGGGGTGAAAAACTGTTTTTT.

The genes are TRBV3-1 (or the pseudogene TRBV3-2) and TRBJ2-1; 7 nucleotides match TRBD2. Trimming at V came to 2 bases and at J to 7 bases, leaving 5 bases not matched to a gene. There are 14 residues in the CDR3. Germline V gene sequence: CDR1 LGHDT, CDR2 YNNKEL (reference sequence). This CDR3 reads CASSQFKGGNEQFF. The CDR3 DNA sequence: TGTGCCAGCAGCCAATTTAAGGGAGGGAATGAGCAGTTCTTC.

The V gene is TRBV28, the J gene TRBJ1-1; D is undetermined. CDR1 and CDR2 (germline): MDHEN, SYDVKM. There are 16 residues in the CDR3. V lost 6 bases and J lost 7, with 24 bases in between. The CDR3 reads CASSLSSGIHSDEAFF. The CDR3 nucleotides are TGTGCCAGCAGCTTGTCGTCGGGGATTCATTCGGATGAAGCTTTCTTT.

The genes are TRBV18 and TRBJ1-2, with a possible D match to TRBD1 (5 bases). The germline CDR1 and CDR2 sequences are KGHSH and LQKENI. The germline V and J ends were trimmed by 3 bases and 4 bases, with 6 bases remaining between them. The CDR3 is 12 residues long. DNA for the CDR3: TGTGCCAGCTCACCCGGGACCTATGGCTACACCTTC. Its translation: CASSPGTYGYTF.

V gene TRBV7-3 combines with J gene TRBJ2-3; D unclear. The V end lost 1 base, the J end lost 5 bases, and 1 base lay between the germline ends. CDR3 length: 11 amino acids. Germline V gene lookup returns CDR1 SGHTA and CDR2 FQGTGA. The CDR3, as DNA: TGTGCCAGCAGCTTAAGAGATACGCAGTATTTT. Translation gives CASSLRDTQYF.